This T cell receptor beta chain was identified in a study of siplizumab effects on memory and regulatory T cells. Study outcomes and limitations: Proliferating siplizumab-culture Tregs lacked confirmation of suppressive function. A major contribution to the alloresponse seemed to be made by naive T cells, which seemed more diverse than memory cells. A mean of about 69% of mappable alloreactive CD4+ clones were Treg-derived with siplizumab, compared with about 30% in controls.

Assayed TCR templates numbered 90,000 to 100,000 for each sample. Sequencing was performed with immunoSEQ multiplex PCR; in TCRdb, only in-frame clones are kept and a portion is missing. The table has tens of thousands of clones, approximately 93% seen once. Per the germline V gene, CDR1 is SGHRS and CDR2 is YFSETQ. The CDR3 is 15 amino acids. The V and J ends lost 0 bases and 4 bases, in that order; junction bases with no gene match: 5. Concerning this clone: Its target is unknown.

The sequence was collected from a human donor in good health. The sample was non-Treg CD4+ T cells sorted from blood. The rearrangement links TRBV5-1 to TRBJ1-2, with 8 bases matching TRBD1. The CDR3 sequence: CASSLEGQERYGYTF. Here the CDR3 DNA reads TGCGCCAGCAGCTTGGAGGGACAGGAGCGCTATGGCTACACCTTC.